This T cell receptor (beta chain) is drawn from a study of cytomegalovirus exposure and HLA in healthy donors (TCRdb year 2017). General notes on the study: An earlier analysis of approximately 550 of the donors reported approximately 290 Gb of sequence data and 117 million unique TCR beta sequences from about 200 million T cells. Donor age, sex, ethnicity and CMV serostatus were compiled alongside the repertoire data. A handful of DR-DQ haplotypes were handled as single units for association and clustering because linkage in the cohort was strong. Rather than using new phenotypic data, the later analysis identified candidate immune exposures from TCR beta sequences and from how often those sequences occurred across donors. Among approximately 370 genotyped donors of the cohort, an average of roughly 230,000 unique TCR beta nucleotide sequences was sequenced per donor, of which roughly 18% were non-productive. A later genetic analysis took genome-wide SNP genotypes for about three fifths of the 666 donors and used that subset as a discovery cohort. The genetic ancestry cluster associated with self-reported Caucasian donors included about 81% of the roughly 400 genotyped donors. High-throughput TCR immunosequencing, statistical association of individual TCRs with disease status, and machine learning were combined to predict cytomegalovirus infection status. An earlier analysis of 587 of the donors used high-throughput TCR beta sequencing to judge whether each TCR beta V gene segment behaved as functional or pseudogenic. To study patterns of TCR occurrence, a later analysis re-analyzed previously published TCR beta repertoires from more than 550 donors and added high-resolution HLA genotyping. An early release that covered about 640 HLA-typed donors contained about 290 gigabases of sequencing data and about 84 million unique TCR sequences. The study aimed to test whether cataloging public T cell receptors could reveal signatures of past pathogen exposure. Every repertoire in the discovery cohort had been generated on one and the same sequencing platform. Along with the roughly 670-subject first cohort, a separate validation cohort of some 130 different subjects was used. The number of typed donors differed by locus: about 629-640 for A, B, C, DRB1 and DQB1; approximately 530 for DQA1; 606 for DPA1; and some 450 for DPB1. Class I and class II HLA loci were covered by the typing at four-digit resolution. The study used immunosequencing to profile the T cell repertoires of approximately 650 subjects and linked those repertoires to cytomegalovirus serostatus. The research as a whole found: Because counts were too low, fewer than 20 rarely observed V segments, including chromosome 9 orphons, were excluded from the earlier analysis of around 640 of the donors. The classifier was reported to diagnose cytomegalovirus status with high specificity and sensitivity in both the original cohort and the validation cohort. A cluster of highly shared sequence variants was judged likely to be a technical artifact of the sequencing pipeline. A further reported finding was that TCR beta sequences accurately predicted the HLA-A and HLA-B alleles for most subjects in the first cohort. Because some donors lacked HLA typing at each locus, the association tests relied only on the typed subset. Because the 87-base-pair reads could not distinguish some IMGT-functional V segments, including TRBV6-2 and TRBV6-3, those segments were excluded. In an earlier analysis of approximately 590 of the donors, most TCR beta V segments were observed in productive rearrangements about 90% or about 30% of the time, broadly matching IMGT annotations. A later genetic analysis associated a missense DCLRE1C variant with V-gene and J-gene trimming of TCR beta chains, and an independent cohort replicated the association. Presence/absence analyses assumed roughly uniform sequencing depth across donors, an assumption that may not hold. The study listed 150 to 200 TCR beta chains as associated with cytomegalovirus. Linkage disequilibrium might explain the correlated functional status among segregating V segments, but an unknown experimental factor could not be ruled out. The only immune exposure information available for the cohort was CMV serostatus. A later analysis found that HLA-associated TCR beta chains were more clonally expanded and had lower generation probabilities than equally common non-associated chains. While some public TCRs were present in many individuals, most TCR sequences turned up only very rarely across donors. In a later analysis, most CMV-associated TCR beta chains were found to appear HLA-restricted, with HLA associations seemingly driven largely by CMV exposure. The authors suggested that the approach could potentially be extended to other disease states and immunological phenotypes. Specific HLA alleles were associated with roughly 16,000 TCR beta sequences at a false discovery rate of 0.05 in a later analysis. A later genetic analysis reported fewer N-insertions in productive TCRs among donors in an Asian-associated ancestry cluster than the roughly 620-donor mean. Three of the identified cytomegalovirus-associated TCR beta chains were confirmed in vitro to be specific for cytomegalovirus antigens. The cohort was sequenced for TCR beta chains only, and without alpha or paired-chain data the features that could be detected were limited. A later analysis reported that several top co-occurrence clusters appeared linked to parvovirus B19, influenza, CMV and Epstein-Barr virus. When HLA alleles, especially DR and DQ, strongly co-occurred, TCR associations were difficult to assign to individual alleles. In a later analysis, TCR association rates were found to vary across HLA loci, with the most associated TCRs seen for DRB1 alleles and the fewest for HLA-C alleles.

Cut back by 0 bases and 7 bases, the V and J ends lie 6 bases apart. The CDR3 runs 11 amino acids, cysteine and phenylalanine included. Of the read, only the CDR3 DNA is kept; its 33 bases are in frame from base 1. In the germline V gene (reference sequence), CDR1 corresponds to DFQATT and CDR2 to SNEGSKA. The cohort was made up of 500 to 850 healthy bone marrow donors. All cohort members were sampled while nominally healthy, although unrecorded immune exposures were likely present. The donor tested CMV seronegative and was one of the 352 seronegative cohort members. A peripheral blood sample was provided by each donor, and peripheral blood mononuclear cells were used for TCR beta sequencing. Genomic DNA extraction from the blood cell samples was performed with the Qiagen DNeasy Blood Extraction Kit. Regarding this clone: No antigen is known for it. No quality values exist for individual bases; no much larger clone is one base distant.

Libraries were constructed by the immunoSEQ multiplex PCR assay. The multiplex PCR relied on a mix of 60 forward primers for TCR Vbeta segments and 13 reverse primers for TCR Jbeta segments. Amplification of the CDR3 region of rearranged TCR beta genes was performed with a multiplex PCR assay on genomic DNA. The amplified TCR beta libraries were sequenced on the Illumina HiSeq System as 87-base-pair reads. Processing in the source paper ran as follows. A later analysis tallied around 82 million unique TCR beta chains across the 666 repertoires, and some 12 million of those chains were shared by two or more donors. To remove PCR and sequencing errors, raw reads were error-corrected and collapsed into unique sequences using a nearest-neighbor algorithm that merged closely related sequences. Alignment of CDR3 sequences to IMGT reference sequences was used to assign V, D and J gene segments. Each retained sequence needed at least a six-nucleotide match to both a V gene segment and a J gene segment. A rearrangement was called productive if the CDR3 had no stop codons and remained in frame with V and J, and every other rearrangement was called non-productive. CDR3 was defined according to IMGT convention as the region running from the second conserved V-encoded cysteine to the conserved J-encoded phenylalanine. The earlier analysis of a few hundred of the donors excluded sequences that lacked an unambiguous match to a single V gene segment. An earlier analysis of approximately 590 of the donors classified V segments as functional when productive rearrangements were above 56.7% and as segregating when the standard deviation between donors was above 5%. A statistical classification framework was built for diagnosing cytomegalovirus status from the catalog of TCR beta chain sequences. In a later analysis, V and J genes were assigned by comparing TCR nucleotide sequences against IMGT/GENE-DB human TR gene sequences. Using the TCRdist pipeline, a later analysis assigned CDR3 sequences along with most-parsimonious VDJ recombination scenarios. A later analysis defined each TCR beta chain by its CDR3 amino acid sequence plus V-gene family, and excluded reads lacking a unique V-gene family. A later analysis removed 592 highly shared, low-generation-probability nucleotide sequences to deal with suspected cross-contamination and a sequencing artifact. In a later analysis, a clonal expansion index was calculated for each public chain from normalized within-repertoire ranks of inferred template counts. In a later analysis, generation probabilities were computed with a VDJ recombination model fitted to out-of-frame rearrangements, and the resulting probabilities were checked against IGoR. Hypergeometric tests were used in a later analysis to score TCR-TCR, TCR-HLA and TCR-CMV co-occurrence, with a repertoire-size bias correction applied to the TCR pairs. A later analysis estimated false discovery rates by permuting HLA or CMV assignments 20 times. In a later analysis, co-occurring TCRs were grouped with DBSCAN, and TCRdist sequence similarity was added when clustering was performed within HLA-allele-positive subsets. Co-occurrence clustering excluded repertoires with fewer than 30,000 or more than 120,000 public chains, plus five with anomalous nucleotide sharing. The clones in this table, taken by TCRdb from immuneACCESS, are in-frame only. Not every clone is retained; where verified, under half of the shortfall comes from an unresolved V gene, and the cause of the rest is unknown. V, J and clone size are taken as reported in that table, and D and trimming were inferred from the DNA itself. For this sample the table gives approximately 220,000 clones, of which over 65% were detected only once. 0.55% to 0.75% of the sample is in the top ten clones.

Material for sequencing was PBMCs. The clonotype was recovered from a man younger than 35 in good health and CMV-seronegative. The rearrangement combines TRBV20-1 with TRBJ1-1; the D gene lacks a confident call. The CDR3 is CSARDRGEAFF. Here is the DNA: TGCAGTGCTAGAGATCGGGGTGAAGCTTTCTTT.